This entry concerns a single T cell receptor (beta chain). Its antigen has not been determined. Base qualities were left out, and no much larger clone turns up one base away. The data are from a study of OX40 agonist ivuxolimab in advanced cancers. About the full investigation: Ivuxolimab was an agonistic, fully human IgG2 monoclonal antibody directed against OX40 (CD134), a costimulatory receptor. Intravenous ivuxolimab was administered to patients every 2 weeks at six dose levels: 0.01, 0.1, 0.3, 1.5, 3 and 10 mg/kg. Among the 52 dose-escalation patients, approximately 20 had hepatocellular carcinoma, around 15 melanoma, 9 renal cell carcinoma and 9 head and neck cancer. In the dose-escalation cohort, 82.7% of patients were male, and the mean age was roughly 60 years, with a range of about 23 to 90. Patients were allowed to have had prior anti-PD-1, anti-PD-L1 or anti-CTLA-4 therapy, and approximately 41% of the dose-escalation patients had previously received checkpoint inhibitors. Partial responses occurred in three dose-escalation patients, of whom one had hepatocellular carcinoma and two had cutaneous melanoma. The purpose of peripheral TCRbeta sequencing was to test whether ivuxolimab changed TCR sequence diversity and led to clonal T-cell expansion. The monotherapy dose-escalation portion (N ≈ 55 patients) of the phase I ivuxolimab trial is reported in the paper. Here is what the overall study found, with its caveats: On average, CD8+ T cells showed more expanded clones than CD4+ T cells after ivuxolimab. Low levels of normalized T-cell clonal expansion were also seen in some patients who did not respond. At doses of 0.1 to 3.0 mg/kg, clonal expansion of both CD4+ and CD8+ T cells in blood was seen between baseline and week 6. In the 0.1-3.0 mg/kg groups, partial responders had among the lowest normalized peripheral clonal expansion, particularly in CD8+ T cells. Antigen specificity was not determined for the clonally expanded peripheral T cells.

The germline V gene (reference sequence) specifies SEHNR as CDR1 and FQNEAQ as CDR2. Trimming at the junction amounts to 4 bases on V and 7 bases on J, and the germline ends lie 14 bases apart. The CDR3, cysteine through phenylalanine, is 13 amino acids long. The DNA shown is the 39-base CDR3, in frame from base 1. To sequence the TCRbeta CDR3 region, genomic DNA was isolated from the sorted cells. The immunoSEQ Assay was used for sequencing of TCRbeta CDR3 regions. Held by TCRdb, this immuneACCESS table contains in-frame sequences only and omits some clones. Under half of the omission traces to an unresolved V gene where checked; the cause of the rest is unknown. The sample contains 70,000 or so clones, 92% of them found a single time. The ten top clones hold about 8.3% of the sample. The trial excluded patients who had a history of autoimmune disease or were on systemic immunosuppression. Peripheral blood for TCR sequencing was collected from all dose cohorts at baseline, on cycle 4 day 1, and on cycle 7 day 1. Samples came from an open-label, multicenter, first-in-human phase I dose-escalation trial of ivuxolimab. The trial enrolled adults with locally advanced or metastatic head and neck squamous cell, hepatocellular, melanoma or renal cell carcinoma. CD4+ and CD8+ T cells were sorted separately from peripheral blood before TCR sequencing.

This specimen consisted of CD4+ or CD8+ T cells sorted from blood, obtained in a trial of the OX40 agonist ivuxolimab. The receptor chain draws on TRBV7-9 and TRBJ2-7, with TRBD2 as a weak D call on 5 bases. The TCR originated in an adult with an advanced solid tumor such as melanoma, head and neck, liver or kidney cancer. The bases read TGTGCCAGCAGCTATGACGGAGGCTTGGAGCAGTACTTC. Its amino acids are CASSYDGGLEQYF.